These 24 T cell receptor beta chains came from one sample sequenced in a study of T-cell reconstitution after alpha-beta-depleted transplantation in children. Construction of the TCRbeta library involved unique molecular identifiers. TCRdb passed the PCR reads through MiXCR, listing each CDR3 protein once. The data hold 670,000 or so distinct CDR3 sequences, with around 12% observed a single time. The input for sequencing was PBMCs, taken before TCRalphabeta/CD19-depleted stem cell transplant. The receptors originated from a girl aged 2-10 years with congenital amegakaryocytic thrombocytopenia, due to receive a stem cell transplant.

The sample holds many counts of this clonotype. This chain uses TRBV5-1 with TRBJ2-7; 8 bases match TRBD1. The trim removed 4 bases at V and 3 bases at J, leaving 6 bases unmatched. The CDR3 length is 14 residues. Germline loops: CDR1 SGHRS, CDR2 YFSETQ. This chain's CDR3 is CASSTYRGSYEQYF. CDR3 bases: TGCGCCAGCAGCACGTACAGGGGGAGCTACGAGCAGTACTTC. Full variable domain (rest looked up from reference TRBV5-1 and TRBJ2-7): KAGVTQTPRYLIKTRGQQVTLSCSPISGHRSVSWYQQTPGQGLQFLFEYFSETQRNKGNFPGRFSGRQFSNSRSEMNVSTLELGDSALYLCASSTYRGSYEQYFGPGTRLTVT.

This clonotype occurred many times. The V and J genes are TRBV28 and TRBJ2-2, with D possibly TRBD2 on 6 matching bases. This CDR3 has 16 residues. Per germline, CDR1 MDHEN and CDR2 SYDVKM. V was shortened by 6 bases and J by 2 bases, with 16 bases between the two germline ends. The CDR3 sequence is CASRHRGTLNTGELFF. CDR3 DNA sequence: TGTGCCAGCAGGCACCGCGGGACTCTTAACACCGGGGAGCTGTTTTTT.

Ten or more counts support this clonotype. The rearrangement joins TRBV5-1 to TRBJ1-4, with a possible D match to TRBD1 (6 bases). The CDR3 has 16 amino acids. Trimming took off 4 bases at V and 4 bases at J, with 17 bases between the two ends. Germline CDR1 reads SGHRS; CDR2 reads YFSETQ. The DNA for the CDR3 is TGCGCCAGCAGCCCGGACGGACAGAACCTTAATGAAAAACTGTTTTTT. Its translation is CASSPDGQNLNEKLFF.

Only a few counts were recorded for this clonotype. V is TRBV20-1 and J is TRBJ2-5; 8 nucleotides match TRBD2. Looked up from germline, CDR1 is DFQATT and CDR2 is SNEGSKA (reference sequence). The J segment lost 3 bases and the V segment lost 6 bases, leaving 9 bases of the junction unmatched. CDR3 size: 14 residues. CDR3 region: CSAYGREGEETQYF. In DNA, the CDR3 is TGCAGTGCCTACGGACGGGAGGGAGAAGAGACCCAGTACTTC.

To note about this clonotype: A read error may be the cause here, since a much bigger clone is one base away. This chain connects TRBV7-9 to TRBJ2-1; D is uncertain. CDR1 is SEHNR, CDR2 FQNEAQ, per germline (reference sequence). The CDR3 contains 12 residues. The CDR3 region has the DNA TGTGCCATCAGCTTAGGTGTCCATGAGCAGTTCTTC. Amino acids: CAISLGVHEQFF.

This clonotype was picked up many times. V is TRBV7-8 and J is TRBJ1-5; D is perhaps TRBD1 (5 bases). The CDR3 runs 16 residues. V was cut by 4 bases and J by 0 bases, with 13 bases left in between. CDR1 SGHVS and CDR2 FQNEAQ come from the germline V gene. In DNA, the CDR3 is TGTGCCAGCAGCTCAAGATGGGGGGATAGCAATCAGCCCCAGCATTTT. Amino acids: CASSSRWGDSNQPQHF. Full variable domain (missing parts from reference TRBV7-8 and TRBJ1-5): GAGVSQSPRYKVAKRGQDVALRCDPISGHVSLFWYQQALGQGPEFLTYFQNEAQLDKSGLPSDRFFAERPEGSVSTLKIQRTQQEDSAVYLCASSSRWGDSNQPQHFGDGTRLSIL.

The chain couples TRBV12-3 or TRBV12-4 to TRBJ2-2; weak D call: TRBD2 (5 bases). V was cut by 8 bases and J by 5 bases, with 15 bases left in between. The CDR3 runs 14 residues. The CDR3 region is CASLLGVRTGELFF. The CDR3 DNA sequence: TGTGCCAGCCTACTAGGAGTCCGGACCGGGGAGCTGTTTTTT.

The chain joins TRBV5-1 to TRBJ2-1; D is uncertain. CDR1 is SGHRS, CDR2 YFSETQ, per germline. The germline V and J ends were trimmed by 4 bases and 4 bases, with 24 bases remaining between them. The CDR3 loop spans 18 amino acids. As DNA, the CDR3 is TGCGCCAGCAGCCCGGAGAAAGTTTCTCAACTATATTACAATGAGCAGTTCTTC. Translation: CASSPEKVSQLYYNEQFF.

Many counts were recorded for this clonotype. The rearrangement joins TRBV10-3 to TRBJ2-7, with a weak D call TRBD2 (6 bases). The CDR3 runs 15 residues. The germline gives CDR1 ENHRY, CDR2 SYGVKD. V gave up 3 bases and J gave up 3 bases, with 15 bases separating them. The CDR3 region is CAISDRERAHYEQYF. For the CDR3, the DNA is TGTGCCATCAGTGATCGAGAGCGGGCGCACTACGAGCAGTACTTC.

The sample holds many counts of this clonotype. This chain links TRBV6-4 with TRBJ2-1; a possible D gene is TRBD2 (5 bases). The length of the CDR3 is 16 residues. The germline CDR1 and CDR2 sequences are MRHNA and SNTAGT. Trimming cost V 2 bases and J 4 bases, with 15 bases left between them. The CDR3 DNA reads TGTGCCAGCAGTGACGCTAGCACCAAACAATACAATGAGCAGTTCTTC. Translated, it gives CASSDASTKQYNEQFF.

This chain links TRBV7-2 with TRBJ1-2; maybe TRBD1 (5 bases). This CDR3 region has 14 residues. The germline gives CDR1 SGHTA, CDR2 FQGNSA. V was clipped by 2 bases and J by 1 base, with 8 bases between them. The chain's CDR3 is CASSLKGVNYGYTF. The CDR3 DNA follows: TGTGCCAGCAGCTTAAAAGGGGTTAACTATGGCTACACCTTC.

CDR3 amino acids: CASSLKGGADTQYF. CDR3 bases: TGTGCCAGCAGCTTAAAAGGGGGCGCAGATACGCAGTATTTT. The genes are TRBV7-3 and TRBJ2-3; 7 bases are a match to TRBD1. V lost 1 base to trimming and J lost 4 bases; unmatched junction nucleotides: 2. This CDR3 is built from 14 residues. CDR1 is SGHTA and CDR2 is FQGTGA in the germline V gene.

This chain joins TRBV19 and TRBJ2-1; no clear D. There are 16 residues in the CDR3. Trimming left V 0 bases short and J 4 bases short, with 13 bases between. Germline CDR1 LNHDA, CDR2 SQIVND (reference sequence). DNA for the CDR3: TGTGCCAGTAGTATAGAGGGTGCTAGTTGGTACAATGAGCAGTTCTTC. This encodes CASSIEGASWYNEQFF.

Many counts were recorded for this clonotype. The genes are TRBV20-1 and TRBJ2-1; 9 bases are a match to TRBD2. Trimming took 0 bases from V and 9 from J; bases not matched to a gene: 6. The CDR3 sequence is 14 residues long. Germline assignment: CDR1 DFQATT and CDR2 SNEGSKA (reference sequence). This CDR3 reads CSARDRGSGGEQFF. The CDR3 bases are TGCAGTGCTAGAGATCGTGGTAGCGGGGGTGAGCAGTTCTTC.

This clonotype has ten or more counts. The chain has TRBV28 and TRBJ2-3, with a possible D match to TRBD2 (6 bases). Germline V gene data show CDR1 as MDHEN and CDR2 as SYDVKM. V gave up 8 bases and J gave up 9 bases, with 9 bases separating them. There are 10 residues in the CDR3. CDR3 sequence reads: CASGLPTQYF. CDR3 bases: TGTGCCAGCGGACTACCAACGCAGTATTTT.

At least ten counts were recorded for this clonotype. V is TRBV12-3 or TRBV12-4 and J is TRBJ2-5; D is perhaps TRBD2 (6 bases). Trimming took off 5 bases at V and 3 bases at J, with 22 bases between the two ends. The length of the CDR3 is 17 residues. The CDR3 bases are TGTGCCAGCAGTCGCCGAACCTCGTCTATAGCGGAAGAGACCCAGTACTTC. Its protein is CASSRRTSSIAEETQYF.

This clonotype was seen a handful of times. This chain links TRBV20-1 with TRBJ2-1, with D maybe TRBD2 (5 bases). CDR1 is DFQATT and CDR2 is SNEGSKA in the germline V gene (reference sequence). The CDR3 contains 15 residues. Trimming removed 6 bases from V and 4 bases from J, with 19 bases in between. CDR3 in amino acids: CSAVGERIKYNEQFF. The CDR3 bases are TGCAGTGCCGTCGGGGAGCGGATTAAATACAATGAGCAGTTCTTC.

The V gene is TRBV20-1, the J gene TRBJ2-7, with 12 bases that match TRBD1. The germline V gene has CDR1 DFQATT and CDR2 SNEGSKA (reference sequence). CDR3 length equals 15 residues. V lost 5 bases and J lost 5; bases outside the gene matches: 10. Written as DNA, the CDR3 is TGCAGTGCTGCTGAGACCGGGACAGGGGGCAACGAGCAGTACTTC. Its protein product is CSAAETGTGGNEQYF.

The V call is TRBV10-3, the J call TRBJ2-1, with 13 bases that match TRBD2. The V gene's germline CDR1 is ENHRY and CDR2 SYGVKD. V trimming: 2 bases; J trimming: 2 bases; junction bases outside the gene matches: 6. The CDR3 is made up of 18 amino acids. The CDR3: CAISEQTSGRLTYNEQFF. The CDR3 coding sequence is TGTGCCATCAGTGAGCAGACTAGCGGGAGGCTAACCTACAATGAGCAGTTCTTC.

This clonotype was counted at least ten times. The chain combines TRBV4-1 with TRBJ2-7; TRBD1 matches at 7 bases. Germline V gene lookup returns CDR1 MGHRA and CDR2 YSYEKL. The ends lost 1 base at V and 0 bases at J; junction bases unmatched: 6. The CDR3 loop spans 16 amino acids. CDR3 nucleotide sequence: TGCGCCAGCAGCCAAGGGGACAGAACGGGCTCCTACGAGCAGTACTTC. It codes for CASSQGDRTGSYEQYF.

There are many counts of this clonotype. The J gene is TRBJ2-1, the V gene TRBV6-1; 10 nucleotides match TRBD1. Germline CDR1 MNHNS, CDR2 SASEGT. This CDR3 region has 15 residues. Trimming at V came to 10 bases and at J to 5 bases, leaving 11 bases not matched to a gene. CDR3 region: CAIRKSGTGDNEQFF. CDR3 DNA: TGTGCCATACGAAAATCCGGGACAGGGGACAATGAGCAGTTCTTC.

This clonotype was recorded at least ten times. The chain links TRBV5-6 to TRBJ2-2; D not certain. V was shortened by 2 bases and J by 3 bases, with 8 bases between the two germline ends. Germline lookup yields CDR1 SGHDT and CDR2 YYEEEE. The CDR3 runs 14 residues. The CDR3 nucleotides are TGTGCCAGCAGCTTATACTCTTACACCGGGGAGCTGTTTTTT. The encoded protein is CASSLYSYTGELFF.

This clonotype was seen at least ten times. V usage is TRBV18 and J usage is TRBJ2-3; 9 bases are shared with TRBD1. The V and J ends lost 5 bases and 4 bases, in that order; junction bases with no gene match: 4. In germline, CDR1 is KGHSH, CDR2 LQKENI. CDR3 length: 14 residues. CDR3 sequence: CASSANRGPDTQYF. DNA of the CDR3: TGTGCCAGCTCAGCGAACAGGGGGCCAGATACGCAGTATTTT. Full variable domain (missing parts from reference TRBV18 and TRBJ2-3): NAGVMQNPRHLVRRRGQEARLRCSPMKGHSHVYWYRQLPEEGLKFMVYLQKENIIDESGMPKERFSAEFPKEGPSILRIQQVVRGDSAAYFCASSANRGPDTQYFGPGTRLTVL.

This clonotype was observed a few times. The chain couples TRBV12-3 or TRBV12-4 to TRBJ1-2; D is possibly TRBD1 (5 bases). The CDR3 totals 15 residues. Trimming took off 5 bases at V and 4 bases at J, with 17 bases between the two ends. In DNA, the CDR3 is TGTGCCAGCAGTACCCGGGACGCCAGGGTCTATGGCTACACCTTC. Its translation is CASSTRDARVYGYTF.